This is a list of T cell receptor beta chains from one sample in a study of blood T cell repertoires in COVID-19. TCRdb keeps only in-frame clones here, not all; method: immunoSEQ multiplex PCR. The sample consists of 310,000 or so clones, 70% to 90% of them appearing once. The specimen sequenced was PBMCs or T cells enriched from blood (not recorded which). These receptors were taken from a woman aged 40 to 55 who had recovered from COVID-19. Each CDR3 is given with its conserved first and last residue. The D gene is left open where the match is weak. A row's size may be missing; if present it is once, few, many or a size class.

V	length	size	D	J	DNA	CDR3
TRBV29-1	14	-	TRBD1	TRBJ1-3	TGCAGCGGCACAGGGGGCATGGGTGGAAACACCATATATTTT	CSGTGGMGGNTIYF
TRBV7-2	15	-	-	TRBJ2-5	TGTGCCAGCAGCTTAGCGGGGACTCCTCAAGAGACCCAGTACTTC	CASSLAGTPQETQYF
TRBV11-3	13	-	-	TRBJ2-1	TGTGCCAGCAGCTTCCCCGGGACTGCTGAGCAGTTCTTC	CASSFPGTAEQFF
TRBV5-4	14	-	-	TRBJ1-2	TGTGCCAGCAGCGATATTTTAGGGGGCTATGGCTACACCTTC	CASSDILGGYGYTF
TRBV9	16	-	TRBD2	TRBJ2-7	TGTGCCAGCAGCGTAGAGCCTAGCGGGGGAGCCTACGAGCAGTACTTC	CASSVEPSGGAYEQYF
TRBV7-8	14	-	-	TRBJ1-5	TGTGCCAGCAGCCCCCTTGGGCGCAATCAGCCCCAGCATTTT	CASSPLGRNQPQHF
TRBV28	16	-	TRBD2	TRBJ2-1	TGTGCCAGCGTTACTAGCGGGGGGCCCCACTACAATGAGCAGTTCTTC	CASVTSGGPHYNEQFF
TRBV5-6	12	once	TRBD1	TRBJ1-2	TGTGCCAGCAGTTCAGGGGGAGAAGGCTACACCTTC	CASSSGGEGYTF
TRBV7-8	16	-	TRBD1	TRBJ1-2	TGTGCCAGCGTCCTTTCAGGGGGCCATGCTAACTATGGCTACACCTTC	CASVLSGGHANYGYTF
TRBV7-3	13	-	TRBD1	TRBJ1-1	TGTGCCAGCAGCCAGGGACAGGGGGCGCGTGCTTTCTTT	CASSQGQGARAFF
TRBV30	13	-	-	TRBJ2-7	TGTGCCTGGAGTGTAACAGGGCCCTACGAGCAGTACTTC	CAWSVTGPYEQYF
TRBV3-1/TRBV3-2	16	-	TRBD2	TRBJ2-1	TGTGCCAGCAGCCCAGGACTAGCGGGGGGCGAGGATGAGCAGTTCTTC	CASSPGLAGGEDEQFF
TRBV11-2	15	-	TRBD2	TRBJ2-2	TGTGCCAGCAGTCCCGGACTAGGGTACACCGGGGAGCTGTTTTTT	CASSPGLGYTGELFF
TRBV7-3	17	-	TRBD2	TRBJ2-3	TGTGCCAGCAGCTTAACGGAAAGCGGGGAGGTGGTAGATACGCAGTATTTT	CASSLTESGEVVDTQYF
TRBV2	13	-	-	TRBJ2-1	TGTGCCAGCACGGGGGTACTTAACAATGAGCAGTTCTTC	CASTGVLNNEQFF
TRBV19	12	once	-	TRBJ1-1	TGTGCCAGTAGCCCCGGACAGTTTGAAGCTTTCTTT	CASSPGQFEAFF
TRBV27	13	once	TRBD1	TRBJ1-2	TGTGCCAGTCGGACAGGGGTTAACTATGGCTACACCTTC	CASRTGVNYGYTF
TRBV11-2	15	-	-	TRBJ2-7	TGTGCCAGCAGCTTAGCGTTCGGGACACCCTACGAGCAGTACTTC	CASSLAFGTPYEQYF
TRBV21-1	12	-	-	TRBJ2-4	TGTGCCAGCAAGTCGGGGGAAAACATTCAGTACTTC	CASKSGENIQYF
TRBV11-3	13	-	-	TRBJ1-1	TGTGCCAGCATCGCGGGGGGGACCCAAAAAGCTTTCTTT	CASIAGGTQKAFF
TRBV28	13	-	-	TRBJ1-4	TGTGCCAGCAGGACGGGAGGTAATGAAAAACTGTTTTTT	CASRTGGNEKLFF
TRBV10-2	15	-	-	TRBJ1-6	TGCGCCAGCAGTGAGTCGAGTCGAGGAAATTCACCCCTCCACTTT	CASSESSRGNSPLHF
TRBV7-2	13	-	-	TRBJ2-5	TGTGCCAGCTCTCCGGTCTGGGCAGAGACCCAGTACTTC	CASSPVWAETQYF
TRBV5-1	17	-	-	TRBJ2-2	TGCGCCAGCAGCTTGGGTCATGGGACAAAGAACACCGGGGAGCTGTTTTTT	CASSLGHGTKNTGELFF
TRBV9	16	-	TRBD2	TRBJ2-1	TGTGCCAGCAGCGTCACCGGGACTAGCGGGAACAATGAGCAGTTCTTC	CASSVTGTSGNNEQFF
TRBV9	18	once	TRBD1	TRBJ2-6	TGTGCCAGCAGCGTAGGGGACAGGGGAAGTTCTGGGGCCAACGTCCTGACTTTC	CASSVGDRGSSGANVLTF
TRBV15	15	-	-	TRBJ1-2	TGTGCCACCAGCAGAGACATCCGGGACTACCATGGCTACACCTTC	CATSRDIRDYHGYTF
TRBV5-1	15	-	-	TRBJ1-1	TGCGCCAGCAGCCGCACAGGGTACATGAACACTGAAGCTTTCTTT	CASSRTGYMNTEAFF
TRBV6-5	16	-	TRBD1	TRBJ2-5	TGTGCCAGCAGTTACTCAGGTCGGGGACAGCAAGAGACCCAGTACTTC	CASSYSGRGQQETQYF
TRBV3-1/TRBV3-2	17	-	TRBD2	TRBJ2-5	TGTGCCAGCAGCCAAGATGGTTTTGCGGGGGTACAAGAGACCCAGTACTTC	CASSQDGFAGVQETQYF
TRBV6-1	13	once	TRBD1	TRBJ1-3	TGTGCCAGCAGTGAAGACAGGGGGGCCGCCATATATTTT	CASSEDRGAAIYF
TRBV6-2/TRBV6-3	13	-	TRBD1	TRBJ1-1	TGTGCCAGCAGTCGGTCGCGGGGACAGGGGGCTTTCTTT	CASSRSRGQGAFF
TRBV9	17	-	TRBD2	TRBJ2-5	TGTGCCAGCAGCCTGGGAGGGACGGCGGATCCTCAAGAGACCCAGTACTTC	CASSLGGTADPQETQYF
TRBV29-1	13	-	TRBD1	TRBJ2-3	TGCAGCGTCCGACAGGGTCGGGGAGATACGCAGTATTTT	CSVRQGRGDTQYF
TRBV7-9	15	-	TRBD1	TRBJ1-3	TGTGCCAGCAGCTCCGACAGGGAGCGAGGAAACACCATATATTTT	CASSSDRERGNTIYF
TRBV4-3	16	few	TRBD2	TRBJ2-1	TGCGCCAGCAGCCAAGATCATGGTAGCGGGAGCAATGAGCAGTTCTTC	CASSQDHGSGSNEQFF
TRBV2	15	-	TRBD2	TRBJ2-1	TGTGCCAGCCACCCCCTAGCGGGAGTTGGTAATGAGCAGTTCTTC	CASHPLAGVGNEQFF
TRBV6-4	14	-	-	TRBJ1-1	TGTGCCAGCAGTCCGACAGTCATGAACACTGAAGCTTTCTTT	CASSPTVMNTEAFF
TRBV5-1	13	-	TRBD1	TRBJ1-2	TGCGCCAGCAGCCCACAGGGGCTGGATGGCTACACCTTC	CASSPQGLDGYTF
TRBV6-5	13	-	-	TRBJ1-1	TGTGCCAGCAGCCGGACAGTGAACACTGAAGCTTTCTTT	CASSRTVNTEAFF
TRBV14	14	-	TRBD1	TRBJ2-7	TGTGCCAGCAGCCAAAACAGGGGGGCCTACGAGCAGTACTTC	CASSQNRGAYEQYF
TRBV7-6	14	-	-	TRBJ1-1	TGTGCCAGCAGCTTATGGGGGGAGGGCACTGAAGCTTTCTTT	CASSLWGEGTEAFF
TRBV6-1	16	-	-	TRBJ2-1	TGTGCCAGCAGTGTCTTTGCAGGGGTCTCCTACAATGAGCAGTTCTTC	CASSVFAGVSYNEQFF
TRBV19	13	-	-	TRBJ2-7	TGTGCCAGTGTAAACAGAGTCACCTACGAGCAGTACTTC	CASVNRVTYEQYF